Shown below are 32 T cell receptor beta chains from a single sample sequenced in a study of radiotherapy plus CTLA-4 blockade in lung cancer. Generated by immunoSEQ multiplex PCR, the TCRdb table keeps only in-frame clones and is missing some. The sample contains about 25,000 clones, over 70% of which appear only once. The sample consisted of peripheral blood, taken from a patient treated with radiotherapy plus ipilimumab. Every receptor here comes from a human donor with non-small cell lung cancer who had stable disease on radiotherapy plus ipilimumab.

This clone appeared a few times. The V call is TRBV27, the J call TRBJ2-3; TRBD2 matches 7 bases. V lost 5 bases to trimming and J lost 3 bases; unmatched junction nucleotides: 8. The CDR3 extends over 15 amino acids. Germline CDR1 and CDR2: MNHEY and SMNVEV (reference sequence). The CDR3, as DNA: TGTGCCAGCAGTAAGAGCGGGATCTTGACAGATACGCAGTATTTT. This codes for CASSKSGILTDTQYF.

CDR3 in DNA: TGCGCCAGCAGAGCTACTGGGGGCTCCTACAATGAGCAGTTCTTC. Encoded protein: CASRATGGSYNEQFF. The genes are TRBV5-1 and TRBJ2-1, with D perhaps given as TRBD1 or TRBD2 (5 bases each). Germline V lookup: CDR1 SGHRS, CDR2 YFSETQ. Trimming stripped 5 bases from V and 0 bases from J, with 12 bases between. CDR3 size: 15 residues. Full variable domain (rest looked up from reference TRBV5-1 and TRBJ2-1): KAGVTQTPRYLIKTRGQQVTLSCSPISGHRSVSWYQQTPGQGLQFLFEYFSETQRNKGNFPGRFSGRQFSNSRSEMNVSTLELGDSALYLCASRATGGSYNEQFFGPGTRLTVL.

This rearrangement joins TRBV27 to TRBJ2-7, with 10 bases identical to TRBD1. The CDR3 length is 17 residues. Looked up from germline, CDR1 is MNHEY and CDR2 is SMNVEV (reference sequence). Trimming took 4 bases from V and 3 from J; bases not matched to a gene: 12. DNA of the CDR3: TGTGCCAGCAGTTACCGGGGGATACGGGACAGGGGCTACGAGCAGTACTTC. Translation: CASSYRGIRDRGYEQYF.

This clone has more than one count but fewer than ten. This chain links TRBV5-1 with TRBJ2-1; 10 nucleotides agree with TRBD2. Germline V gene data show CDR1 as SGHRS and CDR2 as YFSETQ. Unmatched junction bases numbered 9, after V lost 5 bases and J lost 1 base. The CDR3 consists of 17 residues. The CDR3, as DNA: TGCGCCAGCAGGGGAGCGGGAGGGCCGTTATCCTACAATGAGCAGTTCTTC. It codes for CASRGAGGPLSYNEQFF.

The chain combines TRBV2 with TRBJ1-5; D is ambiguous. Germline CDR1 SNHLY, CDR2 FYNNEI. Trimming left V 2 bases short and J 5 bases short, with 22 bases between. The CDR3 contains 18 residues. The CDR3 region has the DNA TGTGCCAGCAGTGAACCAACCAAACTCCAACCCGAGGATCAGCCCCAGCATTTT. Translation: CASSEPTKLQPEDQPQHF. The full variable domain, rest sourced from reference TRBV2 and TRBJ1-5, is EPEVTQTPSHQVTQMGQEVILRCVPISNHLYFYWYRQILGQKVEFLVSFYNNEISEKSEIFDDQFSVERPDGSNFTLKIRSTKLEDSAMYFCASSEPTKLQPEDQPQHFGDGTRLSIL.

The chain links TRBV19 to TRBJ2-1; TRBD2 agrees at 11 bases. CDR1 and CDR2 (germline): LNHDA, SQIVND (reference sequence). V lost 4 bases and J lost 0; bases outside the gene matches: 11. CDR3 length equals 19 residues. CDR3 nucleotide sequence: TGTGCCAGTAGTACCTTCAGACTAGCGGGACCCCCCTCCTACAATGAGCAGTTCTTC. Protein product: CASSTFRLAGPPSYNEQFF.

This rearrangement joins TRBV29-1 to TRBJ2-7, with 8 bases that match TRBD2. From germline, CDR1 is SQVTM and CDR2 ANQGSEA. V dropped 7 bases and J dropped 6; count of bases not matched to a gene: 17. This CDR3 has 15 residues. The CDR3 is CSAPRDGRALGEQYF. The CDR3, as DNA: TGCAGCGCGCCCCGGGACGGGAGGGCCTTGGGCGAGCAGTACTTC.

The chain couples TRBV4-3 to TRBJ2-1; no clear D gene. The CDR3 totals 15 residues. Germline V gene data show CDR1 as LGHNA and CDR2 as YSLEER. Trimming stripped 5 bases from V and 5 bases from J, with 16 bases between. The CDR3 bases are TGCGCCAGCAGCGCCCAATCCTACAGAAACAATGAGCAGTTCTTC. This encodes CASSAQSYRNNEQFF.

There are a few counts of this clone. The DNA of the CDR3 is TGTGCCAGCAGCCGACTAGCGGGAGATGCCAAAAACATTCAGTACTTC. Protein: CASSRLAGDAKNIQYF. The rearrangement uses TRBV9 and TRBJ2-4; TRBD2 aligns across 12 bases. CDR3 length: 16 residues. CDR1 and CDR2 (germline): SGDLS, YYNGEE. Trimming removed 4 bases from V and 1 base from J; junction bases left unmatched: 3.

This chain joins TRBV19 and TRBJ2-6; the D is unclear. CDR3 size: 13 residues. V lost 6 bases and J 0 bases, leaving 3 bases between the germline ends. From germline, CDR1 is LNHDA and CDR2 SQIVND (reference sequence). CDR3 nucleotide sequence: TGTGCCAGTAGCAACTCTGGGGCCAACGTCCTGACTTTC. This gives the protein CASSNSGANVLTF.

This chain links TRBV6-5 with TRBJ2-5; 9 bases match TRBD1. Germline CDR1 reads MNHEY; CDR2 reads SVGAGI. The CDR3 runs to 15 residues. Germline trimming cut 5 bases from V and 4 bases from J; bases unmatched to any gene: 8. The CDR3: CASSPNRGRGETQYF. The CDR3 DNA reads as TGTGCCAGCAGTCCTAACAGGGGGCGGGGAGAGACCCAGTACTTC.

The chain couples TRBV28 to TRBJ2-1; 12 bases map to TRBD2. The junction had 11 bases not matched to a gene; V was cut back by 5 bases and J by 12 bases. Germline V gene sequence: CDR1 MDHEN, CDR2 SYDVKM. The CDR3 covers 15 residues. The CDR3 nucleotides are TGTGCCAGCAGTCCCCCGGCTAGCGGGAGGGCCGGGCAGTTCTTC. This encodes CASSPPASGRAGQFF.

The table lists this clone with a count of one. The CDR3 DNA sequence: TGCGCCAGCAGTTGGACAGGGAGCAATCAGCCCCAGCATTTT. Encoded protein: CASSWTGSNQPQHF. This rearrangement joins TRBV10-2 to TRBJ1-5, with 8 bases aligning to TRBD1. CDR3 size: 14 residues. Germline V CDR1 and CDR2: WSHSY, SAAADI. V was pared by 5 bases and J by 1 base, with 1 base of the junction left unmatched.

J is TRBJ2-7 and V is TRBV5-6; possible D gene TRBD1, 6 bases. CDR3 length equals 15 residues. Trimming cost V 3 bases and J 2 bases, with 15 bases left between them. The germline V gene has CDR1 SGHDT and CDR2 YYEEEE. The CDR3 DNA reads TGTGCCAGCAGCTCCCTTGGTGGGGGCACCTACGAGCAGTACTTC. This codes for CASSSLGGGTYEQYF. Variable domain in full (rest from reference TRBV5-6 and TRBJ2-7): DAGVTQSPTHLIKTRGQQVTLRCSPKSGHDTVSWYQQALGQGPQFIFQYYEEEERQRGNFPDRFSGHQFPNYSSELNVNALLLGDSALYLCASSSLGGGTYEQYFGPGTRLTVT.

The V gene is TRBV9, the J gene TRBJ2-2; D gene uncertain. Germline lookup yields CDR1 SGDLS and CDR2 YYNGEE. V was pared by 3 bases and J by 2 bases, with 8 bases between. CDR3 length: 14 amino acids. The CDR3: CASSARINTGELFF. The CDR3 DNA reads TGTGCCAGCAGCGCTAGGATTAACACCGGGGAGCTGTTTTTT.

CDR3 region: CSVLQGAGNQPQHF. DNA for the CDR3: TGCAGCGTTCTACAGGGGGCCGGGAATCAGCCCCAGCATTTT. The chain links TRBV29-1 to TRBJ1-5; TRBD1 aligns across 9 bases. Losses at the gene ends were 5 bases for V and 4 bases for J; bases not matched to a gene: 6. The CDR3 extends over 14 amino acids. Germline V gives CDR1 SQVTM, CDR2 ANQGSEA.

The rearrangement links TRBV5-4 to TRBJ1-2, with 8 bases that match TRBD1. This CDR3 comprises 13 residues. J gave up 5 bases and V 4 bases, and 4 bases lay outside the gene matches. Germline values: CDR1 SGHNT, CDR2 YYREEE (reference sequence). CDR3 in DNA: TGTGCCAGCAGCCTGACAGGGGTGTATGGCTACACCTTC. Protein product: CASSLTGVYGYTF.

This clone was counted only a few times. This chain connects TRBV6-6 to TRBJ2-3; TRBD1 or TRBD2 may be the D gene (6 bases each). The CDR3 spans 14 residues. Between the trimmed V and J ends, which lost 6 bases and 6 bases, there was a span of 16 bases. Looked up from germline, CDR1 is MNHNY and CDR2 is SVGAGI (reference sequence). CDR3 region: CASSDLRGGDTQYF. In DNA, the CDR3 is TGTGCCAGCAGCGACCTGAGAGGGGGGGATACGCAGTATTTT.

The chain employs TRBV7-8 and TRBJ2-2; TRBD2 matches 13 bases. Germline-derived CDR1 and CDR2 are SGHVS and FQNEAQ. With V trimmed by 5 bases and J by 1 base, 7 bases remained unmatched. This CDR3 has 18 residues. CDR3 sequence: CASSKRTSGSGNTGELFF. As DNA, the CDR3 is TGTGCCAGCAGCAAAAGGACTAGCGGGAGTGGGAACACCGGGGAGCTGTTTTTT.

The V gene is TRBV7-9, the J gene TRBJ2-4; D is perhaps TRBD1 or TRBD2 (5 bases each). The CDR3 runs to 11 residues. V was pared by 5 bases and J by 7 bases, with 6 bases between. Germline V gene lookup returns CDR1 SEHNR and CDR2 FQNEAQ (reference sequence). The CDR3 bases are TGTGCCAGCAGCGAGGGGAACATTCAGTACTTC. Protein sequence: CASSEGNIQYF.

J is TRBJ1-2 and V is TRBV29-1; TRBD1 is a possible D gene (5 bases). Trimming took 6 bases from V and 2 from J, leaving 16 bases between them. The CDR3 totals 14 residues. In germline, CDR1 is SQVTM, CDR2 ANQGSEA. CDR3 amino acids: CSVSQGNFNYGYTF. The CDR3 coding sequence is TGCAGCGTGTCCCAGGGAAACTTCAACTATGGCTACACCTTC.

The chain employs TRBV11-2 and TRBJ1-1, with TRBD1 identical over 7 bases. CDR1 SGHAT and CDR2 FQNNGV come from the germline V gene. This CDR3 comprises 14 residues. V dropped 5 bases and J dropped 1; count of bases not matched to a gene: 4. In DNA form, the CDR3 reads TGTGCCAGCAGCCCCTGGGACAGGAACACTGAAGCTTTCTTT. Translation: CASSPWDRNTEAFF.

This chain links TRBV6-1 with TRBJ2-7; D perhaps matches TRBD2 (6 bases). The CDR3 length is 14 residues. CDR1 MNHNS and CDR2 SASEGT come from the germline V gene. Trimming cost V 6 bases and J 4 bases, with 16 bases left between them. CDR3 sequence (DNA): TGTGCCAGCAGCTTTACATCTGCGGGATACGAGCAGTACTTC. This translates into CASSFTSAGYEQYF.

The V call is TRBV7-3, the J call TRBJ1-2, with TRBD1 matching 8 bases. The CDR3 is made up of 14 amino acids. Germline V gives CDR1 SGHTA, CDR2 FQGTGA. Trimming removed 0 bases from V and 8 bases from J; junction bases left unmatched: 5. CDR3 DNA: TGTGCCAGCAGCTTAACGGGGACAGGCGGAGGCTACACCTTC. Translation gives CASSLTGTGGGYTF.

This clone was recorded once. The chain recombines TRBV7-2 with TRBJ2-3; D not resolved. This CDR3 has 15 amino acids. The germline CDR1 and CDR2 sequences are SGHTA and FQGNSA. V lost 2 bases and J lost 3, with 12 bases in between. The CDR3 DNA reads TGTGCCAGCAGCTTAAATGGAATCGGTACAGATACGCAGTATTTT. Amino acids: CASSLNGIGTDTQYF.

The genes are TRBV7-2 and TRBJ2-5; 7 bases match TRBD1. With V trimmed by 3 bases and J by 5 bases, 3 bases remained unmatched. Germline V gives CDR1 SGHTA, CDR2 FQGNSA. The CDR3 is 13 amino acids. This chain's CDR3 is CASSLGRGETQYF. CDR3 in DNA: TGTGCCAGCAGCTTGGGCAGGGGGGAGACCCAGTACTTC.

In its sample, this clone was seen a few times. The chain employs TRBV7-3 and TRBJ2-1; 8 bases align to TRBD1. The CDR3 runs 14 residues. V lost 2 bases to trimming and J lost 12 bases; unmatched junction nucleotides: 9. CDR1 and CDR2 (germline): SGHTA, FQGTGA. CDR3 bases: TGTGCCAGCAGCTTAGACAGGGGTAGTATCGGGCAGTTCTTC. Protein: CASSLDRGSIGQFF. Full variable domain (outside the CDR3, taken from reference TRBV7-3 and TRBJ2-1): GAGVSQTPSNKVTEKGKYVELRCDPISGHTALYWYRQSLGQGPEFLIYFQGTGAADDSGLPNDRFFAVRPEGSVSTLKIQRTERGDSAVYLCASSLDRGSIGQFFGPGTRLTVL.

The genes are TRBV29-1 and TRBJ2-3; D unclear. CDR1 and CDR2 (germline): SQVTM, ANQGSEA. V was cut by 4 bases and J by 0 bases, with 8 bases left in between. The CDR3 is 13 amino acids. DNA for the CDR3: TGCAGCGTTGTTGCCGGGAGCACAGATACGCAGTATTTT. Its protein is CSVVAGSTDTQYF.

This clone was recorded once. V usage is TRBV14 and J usage is TRBJ2-1; unclear D gene. The length of the CDR3 is 13 residues. Germline V gives CDR1 SGHDN, CDR2 FVKESK. V gave up 0 bases and J gave up 9 bases, with 9 bases separating them. The CDR3 sequence is CASSQDGPTEQFF. CDR3 nucleotide sequence: TGTGCCAGCAGCCAAGATGGTCCCACTGAGCAGTTCTTC.

V usage is TRBV5-6 and J usage is TRBJ1-3; D remains ambiguous. The V and J ends lost 0 bases and 1 base respectively, with 8 bases between them. The germline V gene has CDR1 SGHDT and CDR2 YYEEEE. The CDR3 has 15 amino acids. The CDR3 nucleotides read TGTGCCAGCAGCTTGGCCCCGGGATCTGGAAACACCATATATTTT. Translated, it gives CASSLAPGSGNTIYF.

This clone was observed a handful of times. This sequence joins TRBV6-5 and TRBJ2-7; D possibly corresponds to TRBD2 (6 bases). The CDR3 has 14 residues. Germline assignment: CDR1 MNHEY and CDR2 SVGAGI. V lost 0 bases and J lost 3, with 9 bases in between. CDR3 protein: CASSYSGLNYEQYF. The CDR3 nucleotides are TGTGCCAGCAGTTACTCTGGACTAAACTACGAGCAGTACTTC.

This chain connects TRBV7-9 to TRBJ1-4, with TRBD1 as a possible D gene (5 bases). This CDR3 contains 12 residues. Trimming took off 4 bases at V and 8 bases at J, with 8 bases between the two ends. Germline V gene data show CDR1 as SEHNR and CDR2 as FQNEAQ (reference sequence). CDR3 residues: CASSSRGEKLFF. The CDR3 nucleotides are TGTGCCAGCAGCTCCCGGGGGGAAAAACTGTTTTTT.